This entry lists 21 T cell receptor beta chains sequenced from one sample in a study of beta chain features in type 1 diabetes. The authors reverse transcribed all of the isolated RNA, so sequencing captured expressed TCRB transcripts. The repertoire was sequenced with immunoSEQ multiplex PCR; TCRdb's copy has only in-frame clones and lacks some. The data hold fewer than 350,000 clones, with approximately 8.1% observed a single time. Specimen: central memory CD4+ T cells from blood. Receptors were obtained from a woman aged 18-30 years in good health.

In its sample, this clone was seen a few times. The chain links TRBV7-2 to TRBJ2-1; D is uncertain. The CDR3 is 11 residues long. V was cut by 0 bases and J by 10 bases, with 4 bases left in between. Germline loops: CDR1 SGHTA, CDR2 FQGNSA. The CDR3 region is CASSLASEQFF. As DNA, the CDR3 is TGTGCCAGCAGCTTAGCGTCGGAGCAGTTCTTC.

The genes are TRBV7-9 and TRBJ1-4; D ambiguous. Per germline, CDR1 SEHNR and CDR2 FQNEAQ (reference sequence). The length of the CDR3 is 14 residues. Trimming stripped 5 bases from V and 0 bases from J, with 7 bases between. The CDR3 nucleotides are TGTGCCAGCAGCAAGGTTGCAACTAATGAAAAACTGTTTTTT. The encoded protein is CASSKVATNEKLFF.

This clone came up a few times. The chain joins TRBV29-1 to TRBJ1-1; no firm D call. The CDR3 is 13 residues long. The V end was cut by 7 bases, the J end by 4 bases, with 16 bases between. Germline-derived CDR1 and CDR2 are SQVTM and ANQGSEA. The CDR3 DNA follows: TGCAGCGCATGTTGGGTGATCGGCACTGAAGCTTTCTTT. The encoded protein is CSACWVIGTEAFF. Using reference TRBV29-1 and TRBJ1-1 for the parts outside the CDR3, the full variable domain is SAVISQKPSRDICQRGTSLTIQCQVDSQVTMMFWYRQQPGQSLTLIATANQGSEATYESGFVIDKFPISRPNLTFSTLTVSNMSPEDSSIYLCSACWVIGTEAFFGQGTRLTVV.

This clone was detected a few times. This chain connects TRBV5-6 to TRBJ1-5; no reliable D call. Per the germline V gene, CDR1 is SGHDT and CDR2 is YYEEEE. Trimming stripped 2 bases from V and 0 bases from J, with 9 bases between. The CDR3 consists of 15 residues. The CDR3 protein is CASSFATSSNQPQHF. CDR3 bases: TGTGCCAGCAGCTTCGCCACTAGTAGCAATCAGCCCCAGCATTTT.

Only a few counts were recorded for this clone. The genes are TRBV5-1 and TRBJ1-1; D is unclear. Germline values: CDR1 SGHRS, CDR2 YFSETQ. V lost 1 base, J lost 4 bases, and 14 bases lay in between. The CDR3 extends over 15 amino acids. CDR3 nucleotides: TGCGCCAGCAGCTTGACCACGACTAAGGGCACTGAAGCTTTCTTT. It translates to CASSLTTTKGTEAFF.

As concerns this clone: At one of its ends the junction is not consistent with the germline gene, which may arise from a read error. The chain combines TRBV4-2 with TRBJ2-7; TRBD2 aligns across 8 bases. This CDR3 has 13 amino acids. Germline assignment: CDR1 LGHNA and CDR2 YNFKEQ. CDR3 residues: CASSQREAFKKNF. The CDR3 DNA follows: TGTGCCAGCAGCCAGCGGGAGGCCTTTAAGAAGAACTTC.

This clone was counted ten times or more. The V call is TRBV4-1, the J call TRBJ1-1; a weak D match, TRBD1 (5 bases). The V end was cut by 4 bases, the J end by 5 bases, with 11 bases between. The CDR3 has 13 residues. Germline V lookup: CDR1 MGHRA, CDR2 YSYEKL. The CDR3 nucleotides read TGCGCCAGCAGCCGCACAGGAGAAACTGAAGCTTTCTTT. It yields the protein CASSRTGETEAFF.

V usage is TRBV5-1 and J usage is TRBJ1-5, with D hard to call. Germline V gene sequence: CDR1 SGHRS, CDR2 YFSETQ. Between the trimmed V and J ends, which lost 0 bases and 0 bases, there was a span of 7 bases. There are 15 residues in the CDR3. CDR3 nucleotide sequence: TGCGCCAGCAGCTTGGTCGGATCTAGCAATCAGCCCCAGCATTTT. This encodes CASSLVGSSNQPQHF. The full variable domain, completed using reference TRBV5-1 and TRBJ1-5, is KAGVTQTPRYLIKTRGQQVTLSCSPISGHRSVSWYQQTPGQGLQFLFEYFSETQRNKGNFPGRFSGRQFSNSRSEMNVSTLELGDSALYLCASSLVGSSNQPQHFGDGTRLSIL.

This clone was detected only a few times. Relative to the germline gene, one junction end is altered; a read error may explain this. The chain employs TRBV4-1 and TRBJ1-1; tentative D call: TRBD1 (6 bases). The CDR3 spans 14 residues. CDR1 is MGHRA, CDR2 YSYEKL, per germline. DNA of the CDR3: TGCGCCAGCAGCCAGGAAGGATCTCCGGGACACGGAGTCTTT. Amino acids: CASSQEGSPGHGVF.

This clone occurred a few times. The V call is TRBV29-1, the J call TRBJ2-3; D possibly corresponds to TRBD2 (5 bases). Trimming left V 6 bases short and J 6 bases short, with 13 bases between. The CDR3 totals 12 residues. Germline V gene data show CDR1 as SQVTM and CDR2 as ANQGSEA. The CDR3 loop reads CSVEGSLDTQYF. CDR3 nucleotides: TGCAGCGTCGAGGGTTCGTTGGATACGCAGTATTTT.

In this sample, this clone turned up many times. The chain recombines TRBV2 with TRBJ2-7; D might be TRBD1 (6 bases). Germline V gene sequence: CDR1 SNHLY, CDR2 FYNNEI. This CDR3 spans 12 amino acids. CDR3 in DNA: TGTGCCAGCAGTGACAGGGGCTACGAGCAGCACGTC. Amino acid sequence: CASSDRGYEQHV.

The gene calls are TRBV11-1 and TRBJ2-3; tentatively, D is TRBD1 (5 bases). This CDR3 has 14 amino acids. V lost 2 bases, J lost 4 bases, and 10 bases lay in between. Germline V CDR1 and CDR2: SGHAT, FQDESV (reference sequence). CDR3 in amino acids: CASSLRGAPDTQYF. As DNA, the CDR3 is TGTGCCAGCAGCTTAAGGGGTGCCCCAGATACGCAGTATTTT. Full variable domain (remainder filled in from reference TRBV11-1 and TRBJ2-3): EAEVAQSPRYKITEKSQAVAFWCDPISGHATLYWYRQILGQGPELLVQFQDESVVDDSQLPKDRFSAERLKGVDSTLKIQPAELGDSAMYLCASSLRGAPDTQYFGPGTRLTVL.

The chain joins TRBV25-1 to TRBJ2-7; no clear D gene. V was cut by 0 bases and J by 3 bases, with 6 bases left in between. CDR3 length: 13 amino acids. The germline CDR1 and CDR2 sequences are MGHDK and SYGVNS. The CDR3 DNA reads TGTGCCAGCAGTGAATATAACAGCTACGAGCAGTACTTC. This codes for CASSEYNSYEQYF.

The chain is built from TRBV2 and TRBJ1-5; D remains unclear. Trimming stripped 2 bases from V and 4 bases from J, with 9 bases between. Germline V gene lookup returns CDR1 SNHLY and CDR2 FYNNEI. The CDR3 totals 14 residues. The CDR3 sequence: CASSERVENQPQHF. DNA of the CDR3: TGTGCCAGCAGTGAACGGGTGGAGAATCAGCCCCAGCATTTT.

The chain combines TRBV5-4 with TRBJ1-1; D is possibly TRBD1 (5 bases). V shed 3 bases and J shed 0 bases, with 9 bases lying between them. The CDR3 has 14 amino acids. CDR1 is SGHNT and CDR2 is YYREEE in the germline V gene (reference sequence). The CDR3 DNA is TGTGCCAGCAGCTCTGCAGGGTTGAACACTGAAGCTTTCTTT. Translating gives CASSSAGLNTEAFF.

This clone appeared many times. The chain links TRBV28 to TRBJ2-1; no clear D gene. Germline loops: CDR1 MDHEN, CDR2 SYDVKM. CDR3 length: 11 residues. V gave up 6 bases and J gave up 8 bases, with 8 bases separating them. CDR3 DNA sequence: TGTGCCAGCAGCCGGCGATATGAGCAGTTCTTC. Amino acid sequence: CASSRRYEQFF. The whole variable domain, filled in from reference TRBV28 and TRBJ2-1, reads DVKVTQSSRYLVKRTGEKVFLECVQDMDHENMFWYRQDPGLGLRLIYFSYDVKMKEKGDIPEGYSVSREKKERFSLILESASTNQTSMYLCASSRRYEQFFGPGTRLTVL.

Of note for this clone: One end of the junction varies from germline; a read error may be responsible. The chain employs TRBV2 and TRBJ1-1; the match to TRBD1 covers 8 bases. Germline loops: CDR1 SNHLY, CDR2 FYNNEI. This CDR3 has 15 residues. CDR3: CASSLRTGKSTGAFF. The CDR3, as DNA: TGTGCCAGCAGTCTCAGGACAGGGAAGAGCACTGGAGCTTTCTTT. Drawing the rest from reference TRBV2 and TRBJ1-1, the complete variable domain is EPEVTQTPSHQVTQMGQEVILRCVPISNHLYFYWYRQILGQKVEFLVSFYNNEISEKSEIFDDQFSVERPDGSNFTLKIRSTKLEDSAMYFCASSLRTGKSTGAFFGQGTRLTVV.

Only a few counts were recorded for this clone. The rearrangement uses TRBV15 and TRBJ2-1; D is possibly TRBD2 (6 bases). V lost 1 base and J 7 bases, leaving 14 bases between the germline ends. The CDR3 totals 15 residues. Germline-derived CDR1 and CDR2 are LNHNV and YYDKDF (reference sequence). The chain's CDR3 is CATSRGGSGWNEQFF. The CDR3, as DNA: TGTGCCACCAGCAGAGGAGGTAGCGGTTGGAATGAGCAGTTCTTC.

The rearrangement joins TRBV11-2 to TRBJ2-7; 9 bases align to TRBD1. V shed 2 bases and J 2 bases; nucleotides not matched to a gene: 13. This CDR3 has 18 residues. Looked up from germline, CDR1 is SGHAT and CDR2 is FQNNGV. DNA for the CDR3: TGTGCCAGCAGCTTAACAGGGTCGGACAGGGGAAAGGCCTACGAGCAGTACGTC. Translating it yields CASSLTGSDRGKAYEQYV.

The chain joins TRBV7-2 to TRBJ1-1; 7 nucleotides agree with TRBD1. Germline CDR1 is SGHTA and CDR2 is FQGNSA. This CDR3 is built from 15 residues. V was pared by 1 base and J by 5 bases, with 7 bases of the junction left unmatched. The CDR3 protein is CASSLGGQGGTEAFF. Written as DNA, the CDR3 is TGTGCCAGCAGCTTAGGCGGTCAGGGGGGGACTGAAGCTTTCTTT.

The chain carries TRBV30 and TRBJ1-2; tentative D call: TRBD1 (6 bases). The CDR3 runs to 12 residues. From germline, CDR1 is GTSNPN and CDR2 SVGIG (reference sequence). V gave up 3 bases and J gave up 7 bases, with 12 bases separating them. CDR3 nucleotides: TGTGCCTGGAGACCTAGGGGGTCTGGCTACACCTTC. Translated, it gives CAWRPRGSGYTF.